This T cell receptor (beta chain) was recovered during a study of regulatory T cells in long-lasting Graves disease. General study results and limits: TCR diversity in persistent Graves' patients was below that of newly diagnosed ones.

This clonotype was seen a handful of times. The antigen remains undetermined. The V segment lost 0 bases and the J segment 3 bases; nucleotides outside the gene matches: 3. CDR3 length equals 15 residues. CDR1 SGDLS and CDR2 YYNGEE come from the germline V gene. The TCR beta library used iRepertoire HTBI primers with Arm-PCR amplification of CDR3. TCRdb passed the multiplex PCR reads through MiXCR, listing each CDR3 protein once. The sample carries some 450,000 distinct CDR3 sequences, about 20% recorded once. Time point described: persistent/refractory GD, antithyroid drugs over 5 years with positive TRAb. The authors made the TCR library using RNA they extracted from PBMCs.

The specimen was peripheral blood mononuclear cells (PBMCs), collected when the disease was refractory, from a patient treated with antithyroid drugs. The clonotype was recovered from a female donor with Graves disease. The chain employs TRBV9 and TRBJ2-1; 7 nucleotides match TRBD2. CDR3 amino acids: CASSVATSDYNEQFF. The CDR3 region has the DNA TGTGCCAGCAGCGTAGCAACTAGCGACTACAATGAGCAGTTCTTC.